The rows below give T cell receptor beta chains drawn from one sample of a study of shared clonotypes between healthy human individuals. Profiled with immunoSEQ multiplex PCR; TCRdb holds only in-frame clones, not every one. The table records roughly 490,000 clones, 70% to 85% of them present only once. Sequencing used PBMCs. All receptors derive from a woman between 40 and 50 years old in good health. Some clones in this sample may be carry-over from other donors' samples. CDR3s include the opening cysteine and the closing phenylalanine or tryptophan. D genes are given only for firm matches. A clone size is listed for some rows: how often the clone was seen (once, few, many), or a class if it is expanded.

D gene: NA
clone size: NA
V gene: TRBV6-5
J gene: TRBJ1-1
CDR3 protein: CASSPPGGPTEAFF
CDR3 DNA: TGTGCCAGCAGTCCCCCCGGGGGGCCCACTGAAGCTTTCTTT

D gene: NA
clone size: NA
V gene: TRBV10-3
J gene: TRBJ2-1
CDR3 protein: CASASSYNEQFF
CDR3 DNA: TGTGCCAGCGCCTCCTCCTACAATGAGCAGTTCTTC

D gene: NA
clone size: NA
V gene: TRBV9
J gene: TRBJ2-3
CDR3 protein: CASSVSVSGSTDTQYF
CDR3 DNA: TGTGCCAGCAGCGTAAGCGTCAGCGGAAGCACAGATACGCAGTATTTT

D gene: TRBD2
clone size: NA
V gene: TRBV2
J gene: TRBJ2-5
CDR3 protein: CASSWGTTSGRAETQYF
CDR3 DNA: TGTGCCAGCTCCTGGGGGACGACTAGCGGGAGGGCGGAGACCCAGTACTTC

D gene: NA
clone size: once
V gene: TRBV10-1
J gene: TRBJ2-1
CDR3 protein: CASQEFNEQFF
CDR3 DNA: TGCGCCAGCCAGGAATTTAATGAGCAGTTCTTC

D gene: NA
clone size: few
V gene: TRBV9
J gene: TRBJ2-7
CDR3 protein: CASSSHGEGQEWDEQYF
CDR3 DNA: TGTGCCAGCAGCTCCCACGGGGAGGGACAGGAGTGGGACGAGCAGTACTTC

D gene: NA
clone size: NA
V gene: TRBV2
J gene: TRBJ1-5
CDR3 protein: CASSGGTYSNQPQHF
CDR3 DNA: TGTGCCAGCAGTGGGGGGACCTATAGCAATCAGCCCCAGCATTTT

D gene: NA
clone size: NA
V gene: TRBV30
J gene: TRBJ1-5
CDR3 protein: CAWSATQGYQPQHF
CDR3 DNA: TGTGCCTGGAGTGCCACGCAGGGGTATCAGCCCCAGCATTTT

D gene: NA
clone size: NA
V gene: TRBV28
J gene: TRBJ2-3
CDR3 protein: CASSFGTGFVDTQYF
CDR3 DNA: TGTGCCAGCAGTTTCGGCACAGGGTTTGTGGATACGCAGTATTTT

D gene: NA
clone size: NA
V gene: TRBV6-5
J gene: TRBJ2-3
CDR3 protein: CASSTGTGTDTQYF
CDR3 DNA: TGTGCCAGCAGCACCGGGACTGGCACAGATACGCAGTATTTT